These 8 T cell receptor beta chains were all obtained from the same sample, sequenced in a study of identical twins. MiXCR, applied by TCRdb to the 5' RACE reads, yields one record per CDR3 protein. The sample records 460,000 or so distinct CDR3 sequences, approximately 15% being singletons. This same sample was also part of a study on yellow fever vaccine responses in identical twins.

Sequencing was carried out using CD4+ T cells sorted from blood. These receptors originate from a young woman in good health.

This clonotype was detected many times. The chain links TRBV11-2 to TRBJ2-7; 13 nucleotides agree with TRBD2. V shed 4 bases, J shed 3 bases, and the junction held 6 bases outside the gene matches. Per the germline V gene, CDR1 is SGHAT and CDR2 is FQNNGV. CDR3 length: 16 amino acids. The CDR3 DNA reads TGTGCCAGCAGCTCCTGGACTAGCGGGAGTGTCTACGAGCAGTACTTC. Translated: CASSSWTSGSVYEQYF.

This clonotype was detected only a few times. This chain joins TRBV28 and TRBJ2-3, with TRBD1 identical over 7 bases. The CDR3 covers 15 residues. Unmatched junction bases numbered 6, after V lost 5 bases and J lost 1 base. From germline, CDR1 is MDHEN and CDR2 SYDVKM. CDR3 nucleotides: TGTGCCAGCAGTACCCTAGGGACAGGCACAGATACGCAGTATTTT. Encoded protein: CASSTLGTGTDTQYF.

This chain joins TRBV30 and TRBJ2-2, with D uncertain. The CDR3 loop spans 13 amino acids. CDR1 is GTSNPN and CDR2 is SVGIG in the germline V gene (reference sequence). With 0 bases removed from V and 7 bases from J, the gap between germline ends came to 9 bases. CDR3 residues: CAWSVLVGGELFF. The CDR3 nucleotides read TGTGCCTGGAGTGTATTAGTAGGCGGGGAGCTGTTTTTT. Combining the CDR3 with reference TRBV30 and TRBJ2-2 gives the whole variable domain SQTIHQWPATLVQPVGSPLSLECTVEGTSNPNLYWYRQAAGRGLQLLFYSVGIGQISSEVPQNLSASRPQDRQFILSSKKLLLSDSGFYLCAWSVLVGGELFFGEGSRLTVL.

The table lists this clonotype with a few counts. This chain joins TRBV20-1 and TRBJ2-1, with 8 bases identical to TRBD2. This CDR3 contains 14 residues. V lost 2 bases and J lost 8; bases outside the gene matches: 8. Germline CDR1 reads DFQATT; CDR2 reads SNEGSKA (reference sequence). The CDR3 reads CSARRSGRSDEQFF. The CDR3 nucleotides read TGCAGTGCTAGAAGGAGCGGGAGATCGGATGAGCAGTTCTTC.

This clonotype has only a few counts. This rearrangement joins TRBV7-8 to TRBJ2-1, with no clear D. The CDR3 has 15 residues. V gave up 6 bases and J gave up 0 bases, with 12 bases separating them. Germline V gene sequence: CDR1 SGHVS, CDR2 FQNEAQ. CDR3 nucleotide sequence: TGTGCCAGCAGTTCCGACTCCAGCTCCTACAATGAGCAGTTCTTC. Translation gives CASSSDSSSYNEQFF.

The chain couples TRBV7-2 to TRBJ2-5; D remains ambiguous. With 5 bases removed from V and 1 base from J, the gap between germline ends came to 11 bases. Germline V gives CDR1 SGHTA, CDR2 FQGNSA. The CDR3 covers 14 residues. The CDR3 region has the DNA TGTGCCAGCAGCGCACCCGTATCCCAAGAGACCCAGTACTTC. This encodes CASSAPVSQETQYF.

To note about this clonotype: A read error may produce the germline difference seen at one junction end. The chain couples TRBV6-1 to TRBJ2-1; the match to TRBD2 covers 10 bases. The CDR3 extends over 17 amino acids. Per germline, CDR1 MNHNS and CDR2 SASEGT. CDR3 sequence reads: CASSEAASGSFRVEQFF. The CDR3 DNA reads TGTGCCAGCAGCGAAGCCGCTAGCGGGAGCTTTAGGGTTGAGCAGTTCTTC.

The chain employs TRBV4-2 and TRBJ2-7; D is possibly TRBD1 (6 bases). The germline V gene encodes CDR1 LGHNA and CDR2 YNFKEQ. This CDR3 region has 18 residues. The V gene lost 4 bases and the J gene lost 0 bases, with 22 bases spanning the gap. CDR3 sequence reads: CASSLYLQAGQPSYEQYF. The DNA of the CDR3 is TGTGCCAGCAGCCTATATCTCCAGGCCGGACAGCCCTCCTACGAGCAGTACTTC.